The subject of this entry is one T cell receptor beta chain. CDR3 length equals 17 residues. Germline CDR1 reads SGHVS; CDR2 reads FNYEAQ. Trimming left V 1 base short and J 0 bases short, with 10 bases between. The sample comes from a study of blood T cell repertoires in COVID-19. The table came from immunoSEQ multiplex PCR; TCRdb's copy has only in-frame clones and leaves some out. Of approximately 150,000 clones listed, approximately 84% are singletons. This sequence was found in a human donor with acute COVID-19. The donor label of this sample is uncertain. This sequence joins TRBV7-6 and TRBJ1-6; no reliable D call. Sequenced input: PBMCs or T cells enriched from blood (not recorded which). The CDR3 DNA follows: TGTGCCAGCAGCTTAGATATAGGGAGCTCCTATAATTCACCCCTCCACTTT. Translation gives CASSLDIGSSYNSPLHF.